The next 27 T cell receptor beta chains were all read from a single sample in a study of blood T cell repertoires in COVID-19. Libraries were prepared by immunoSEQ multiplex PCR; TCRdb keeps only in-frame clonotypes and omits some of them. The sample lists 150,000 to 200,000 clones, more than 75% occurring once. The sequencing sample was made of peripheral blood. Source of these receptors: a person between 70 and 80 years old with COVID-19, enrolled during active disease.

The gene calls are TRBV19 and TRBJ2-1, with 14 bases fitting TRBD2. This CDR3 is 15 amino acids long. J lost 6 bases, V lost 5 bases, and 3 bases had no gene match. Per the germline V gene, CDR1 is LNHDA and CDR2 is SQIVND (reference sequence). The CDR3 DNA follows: TGTGCCAGTAGTTGGACTAGCGGGAGGTCCAATGAGCAGTTCTTC. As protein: CASSWTSGRSNEQFF.

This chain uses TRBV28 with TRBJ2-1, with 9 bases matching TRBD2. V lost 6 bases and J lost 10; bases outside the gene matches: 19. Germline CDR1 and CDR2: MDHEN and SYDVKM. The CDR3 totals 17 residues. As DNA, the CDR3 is TGTGCCAGCAGCCCTCCGACCGGGCTAGCGGGAAGGTGGGAGCAGTTCTTC. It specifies CASSPPTGLAGRWEQFF.

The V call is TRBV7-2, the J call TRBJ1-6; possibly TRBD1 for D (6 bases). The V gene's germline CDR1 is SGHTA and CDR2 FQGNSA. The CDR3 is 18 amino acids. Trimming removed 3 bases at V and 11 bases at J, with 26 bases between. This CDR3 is CASSFFRDTTSLGAPLHF. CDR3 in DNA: TGTGCCAGCAGCTTTTTTCGGGACACAACCTCATTGGGAGCACCCCTCCACTTT.

CDR3 in amino acids: CASSLDRDQPQHF. In DNA, the CDR3 is TGTGCCAGCAGTTTAGATCGGGATCAGCCCCAGCATTTT. The chain carries TRBV27 and TRBJ1-5; no reliable D call. V lost 2 bases and J 5 bases, leaving 7 bases between the germline ends. The CDR3 is made up of 13 amino acids. CDR1 MNHEY and CDR2 SMNVEV come from the germline V gene (reference sequence).

The CDR3 nucleotides are TGTGCCAGCAGTGAGTTTAGGGGAACTGAAGCTTTCTTT. Protein sequence: CASSEFRGTEAFF. The chain joins TRBV6-4 to TRBJ1-1; TRBD1 is a possible D gene (5 bases). Germline CDR1 and CDR2: MRHNA and SNTAGT. The ends were cut back, 3 bases at V and 5 bases at J, with 10 bases in the middle. This CDR3 contains 13 residues.

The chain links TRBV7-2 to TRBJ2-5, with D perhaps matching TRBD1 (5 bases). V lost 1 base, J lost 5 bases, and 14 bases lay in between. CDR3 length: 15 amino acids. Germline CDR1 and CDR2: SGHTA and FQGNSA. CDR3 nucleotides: TGTGCCAGCAGCTTAGGCCCCCAGGGTATGGAGACCCAGTACTTC. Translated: CASSLGPQGMETQYF.

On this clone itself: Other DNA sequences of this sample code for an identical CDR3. The CDR3 here is CASSPPSGSGTEAFF. CDR3 nucleotide sequence: TGTGCCAGCTCACCACCCTCAGGGTCGGGCACTGAAGCTTTCTTT. V gene TRBV18 combines with J gene TRBJ1-1; a possible D gene is TRBD1 (5 bases). CDR3 size: 15 residues. The V end was cut by 0 bases, the J end by 4 bases, with 12 bases between. Germline assignment: CDR1 KGHSH and CDR2 LQKENI. Full variable domain (rest looked up from reference TRBV18 and TRBJ1-1): NAGVMQNPRHLVRRRGQEARLRCSPMKGHSHVYWYRQLPEEGLKFMVYLQKENIIDESGMPKERFSAEFPKEGPSILRIQQVVRGDSAAYFCASSPPSGSGTEAFFGQGTRLTVV.

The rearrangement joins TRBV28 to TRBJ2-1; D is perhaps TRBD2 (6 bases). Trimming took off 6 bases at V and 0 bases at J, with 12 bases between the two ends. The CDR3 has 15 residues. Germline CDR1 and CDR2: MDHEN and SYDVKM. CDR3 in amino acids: CASRSGPYSYNEQFF. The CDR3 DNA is TGTGCCAGCAGGAGCGGGCCCTACTCCTACAATGAGCAGTTCTTC.

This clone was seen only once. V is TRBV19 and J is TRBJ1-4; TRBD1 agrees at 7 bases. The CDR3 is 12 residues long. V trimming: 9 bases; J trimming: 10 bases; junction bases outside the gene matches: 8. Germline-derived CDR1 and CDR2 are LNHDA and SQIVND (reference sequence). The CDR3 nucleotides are TGTGCCAGCCCCGACAGGGAAGGAAAACTGTTTTTT. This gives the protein CASPDREGKLFF.

CDR3 DNA: TGTGCCAGCAGTAAGGGGACAGGGGAAGTCAGCAGTGAAAAACTGTTTTTT. Translated, it gives CASSKGTGEVSSEKLFF. V usage is TRBV28 and J usage is TRBJ1-4, with 10 bases identical to TRBD1. Germline assignment: CDR1 MDHEN and CDR2 SYDVKM. The J segment lost 7 bases and the V segment lost 5 bases, leaving 13 bases of the junction unmatched. The CDR3 length is 17 residues.

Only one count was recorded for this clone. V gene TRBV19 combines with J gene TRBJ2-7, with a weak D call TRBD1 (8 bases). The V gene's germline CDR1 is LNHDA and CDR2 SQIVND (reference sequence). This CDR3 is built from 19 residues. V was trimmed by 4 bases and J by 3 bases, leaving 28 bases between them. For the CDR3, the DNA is TGTGCCAGTAGTAAAGGGGGTCCAAACAGGGGGACTAATTACTACGAGCAGTACTTC. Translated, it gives CASSKGGPNRGTNYYEQYF.

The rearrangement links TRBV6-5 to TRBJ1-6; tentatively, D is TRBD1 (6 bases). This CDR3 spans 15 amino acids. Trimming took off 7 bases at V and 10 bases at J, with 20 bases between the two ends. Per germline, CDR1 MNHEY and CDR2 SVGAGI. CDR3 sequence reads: CASKFPRDIGSPLHF. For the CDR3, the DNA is TGTGCCAGCAAATTCCCCCGGGACATTGGCTCACCCCTCCACTTT.

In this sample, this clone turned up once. This CDR3 reads CASSPDSGYGYTF. The CDR3, as DNA: TGTGCCAGCAGCCCTGACAGTGGCTATGGCTACACCTTC. This chain uses TRBV5-4 with TRBJ1-2; weak D call: TRBD1 (5 bases). Trimming shortened V by 4 bases and J by 4 bases, and 11 bases separated the two germline ends. CDR1 SGHNT and CDR2 YYREEE come from the germline V gene (reference sequence). CDR3 length: 13 residues. Combining the CDR3 with reference TRBV5-4 and TRBJ1-2 gives the whole variable domain ETGVTQSPTHLIKTRGQQVTLRCSSQSGHNTVSWYQQALGQGPQFIFQYYREEENGRGNFPPRFSGLQFPNYSSELNVNALELDDSALYLCASSPDSGYGYTFGSGTRLTVV.

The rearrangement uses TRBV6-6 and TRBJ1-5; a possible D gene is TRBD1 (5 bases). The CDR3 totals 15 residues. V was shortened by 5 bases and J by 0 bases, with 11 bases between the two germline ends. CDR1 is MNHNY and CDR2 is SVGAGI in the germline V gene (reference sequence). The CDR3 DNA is TGTGCCAGCAGTACGGGGGGGGTTAGCAATCAGCCCCAGCATTTT. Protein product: CASSTGGVSNQPQHF.

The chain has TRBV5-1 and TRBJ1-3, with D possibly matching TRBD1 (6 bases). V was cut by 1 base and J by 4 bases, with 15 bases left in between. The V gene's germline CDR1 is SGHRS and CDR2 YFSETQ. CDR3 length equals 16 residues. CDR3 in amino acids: CASSLTGSIPGNTIYF. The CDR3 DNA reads TGCGCCAGCAGCTTGACAGGGAGTATCCCCGGAAACACCATATATTTT.

CDR3 loop: CASSPPGTGGVGGYTF. DNA for the CDR3: TGTGCCAGCTCACCACCGGGGACAGGGGGCGTCGGTGGCTACACCTTC. The J gene is TRBJ1-2, the V gene TRBV18, with TRBD1 matching 12 bases. CDR1 and CDR2 (germline): KGHSH, LQKENI. The CDR3 has 16 amino acids. The V segment lost 0 bases and the J segment 7 bases; nucleotides outside the gene matches: 6. Together with reference TRBV18 and TRBJ1-2, the CDR3 gives the full variable domain: NAGVMQNPRHLVRRRGQEARLRCSPMKGHSHVYWYRQLPEEGLKFMVYLQKENIIDESGMPKERFSAEFPKEGPSILRIQQVVRGDSAAYFCASSPPGTGGVGGYTFGSGTRLTVV.

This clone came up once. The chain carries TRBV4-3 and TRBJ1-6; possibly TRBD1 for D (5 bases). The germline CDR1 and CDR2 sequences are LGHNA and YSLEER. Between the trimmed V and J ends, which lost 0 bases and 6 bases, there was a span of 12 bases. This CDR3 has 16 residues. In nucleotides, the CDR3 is TGCGCCAGCAGCCAAGAGAAGGGGCGAGGTAATTCACCCCTCCACTTT. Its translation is CASSQEKGRGNSPLHF.

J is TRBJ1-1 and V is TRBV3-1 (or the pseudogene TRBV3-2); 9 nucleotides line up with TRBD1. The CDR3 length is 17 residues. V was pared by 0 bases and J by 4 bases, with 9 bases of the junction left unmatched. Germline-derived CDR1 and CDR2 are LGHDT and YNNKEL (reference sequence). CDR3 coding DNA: TGTGCCAGCAGCCAAGAGAACAGGGGGCCTAATAGCACTGAAGCTTTCTTT. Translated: CASSQENRGPNSTEAFF.

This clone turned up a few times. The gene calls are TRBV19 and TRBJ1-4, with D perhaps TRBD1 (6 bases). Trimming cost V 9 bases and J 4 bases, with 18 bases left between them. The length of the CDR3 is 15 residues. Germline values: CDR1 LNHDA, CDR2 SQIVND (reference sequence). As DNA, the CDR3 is TGTGCCAGCGCCCCTGGGGGGGCCTATAATGAAAAACTGTTTTTT. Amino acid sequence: CASAPGGAYNEKLFF.

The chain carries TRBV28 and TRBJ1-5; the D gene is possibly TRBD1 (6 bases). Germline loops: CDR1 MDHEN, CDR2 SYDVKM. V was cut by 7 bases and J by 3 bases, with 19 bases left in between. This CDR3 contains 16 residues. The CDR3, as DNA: TGTGCCAGCAAAGCCACAGGGACGGGGCTCAATCAGCCCCAGCATTTT. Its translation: CASKATGTGLNQPQHF.

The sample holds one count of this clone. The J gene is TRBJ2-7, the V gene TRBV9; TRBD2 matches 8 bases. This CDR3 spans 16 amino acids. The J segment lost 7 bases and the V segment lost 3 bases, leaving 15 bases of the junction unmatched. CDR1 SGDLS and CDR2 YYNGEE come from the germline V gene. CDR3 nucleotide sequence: TGTGCCAGCAGCGCACCGGATGGCGGGGGGCAGGAAGAGCAGTACTTC. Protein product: CASSAPDGGGQEEQYF.

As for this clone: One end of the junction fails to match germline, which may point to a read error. This chain's CDR3 is CASSLGGNLGVTRF. CDR3 coding DNA: TGTGCCAGCAGCTTAGGCGGAAACTTAGGGGTCACCCGCTTC. The V gene is TRBV11-2, the J gene TRBJ2-7, with D possibly matching TRBD1 (5 bases). Germline V gene sequence: CDR1 SGHAT, CDR2 FQNNGV. The CDR3 has 14 amino acids.

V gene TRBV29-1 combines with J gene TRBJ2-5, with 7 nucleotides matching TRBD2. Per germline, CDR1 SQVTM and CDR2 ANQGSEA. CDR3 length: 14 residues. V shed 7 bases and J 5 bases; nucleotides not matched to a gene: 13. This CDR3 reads CSAGGQNFGETQYF. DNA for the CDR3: TGCAGCGCGGGAGGTCAGAACTTCGGGGAGACCCAGTACTTC.

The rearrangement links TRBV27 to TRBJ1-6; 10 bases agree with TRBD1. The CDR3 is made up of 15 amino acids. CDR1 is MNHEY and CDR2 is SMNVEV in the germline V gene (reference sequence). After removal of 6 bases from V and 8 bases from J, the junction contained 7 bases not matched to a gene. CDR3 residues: CASSRTGTGDSPLHF. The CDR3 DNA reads TGTGCCAGCAGCCGGACCGGGACAGGGGATTCACCCCTCCACTTT.

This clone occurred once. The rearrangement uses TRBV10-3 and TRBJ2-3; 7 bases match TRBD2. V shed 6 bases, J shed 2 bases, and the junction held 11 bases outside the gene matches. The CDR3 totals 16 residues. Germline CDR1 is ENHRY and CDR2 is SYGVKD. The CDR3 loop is CAIRPASGEYTDTQYF. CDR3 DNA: TGTGCCATCAGGCCGGCAAGCGGGGAGTACACAGATACGCAGTATTTT.

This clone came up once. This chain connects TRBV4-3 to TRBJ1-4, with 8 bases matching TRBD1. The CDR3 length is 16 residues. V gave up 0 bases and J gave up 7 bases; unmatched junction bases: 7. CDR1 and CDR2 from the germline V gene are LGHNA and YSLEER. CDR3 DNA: TGCGCCAGCAGCCAAGATAGGGGGACAGGCGCTGAAAAACTGTTTTTT. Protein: CASSQDRGTGAEKLFF.

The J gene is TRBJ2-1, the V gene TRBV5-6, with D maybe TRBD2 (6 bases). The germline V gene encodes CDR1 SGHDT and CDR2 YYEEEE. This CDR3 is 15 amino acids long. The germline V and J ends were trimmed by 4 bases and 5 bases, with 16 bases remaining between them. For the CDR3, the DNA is TGTGCCAGCAGCGCTCCGGGGACTCCTAACAATGAGCAGTTCTTC. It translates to CASSAPGTPNNEQFF.